This section outlines one T cell receptor beta chain sequence together with its context. The CDR3 has 14 amino acids. Germline V lookup: CDR1 MDHEN, CDR2 SYDVKM. Trimming removed 5 bases from V and 3 bases from J; junction bases left unmatched: 4. The record originates from a study of T cell changes during pregnancy in multiple sclerosis. Clones were sequenced by immunoSEQ multiplex PCR, and TCRdb holds only the in-frame ones, with some missing. The sample contains under 70,000 clones, 91% of which appear only once. This clonotype originated in a female donor in good health, enrolled as a control in a pregnancy study. Material: peripheral blood, obtained in the third trimester of pregnancy. The chain has TRBV28 and TRBJ2-3, with 8 nucleotides matching TRBD1. The CDR3 nucleotides are TGTGCCAGCAGTCCAGGACAGGGTACAGATACGCAGTATTTT. This codes for CASSPGQGTDTQYF.